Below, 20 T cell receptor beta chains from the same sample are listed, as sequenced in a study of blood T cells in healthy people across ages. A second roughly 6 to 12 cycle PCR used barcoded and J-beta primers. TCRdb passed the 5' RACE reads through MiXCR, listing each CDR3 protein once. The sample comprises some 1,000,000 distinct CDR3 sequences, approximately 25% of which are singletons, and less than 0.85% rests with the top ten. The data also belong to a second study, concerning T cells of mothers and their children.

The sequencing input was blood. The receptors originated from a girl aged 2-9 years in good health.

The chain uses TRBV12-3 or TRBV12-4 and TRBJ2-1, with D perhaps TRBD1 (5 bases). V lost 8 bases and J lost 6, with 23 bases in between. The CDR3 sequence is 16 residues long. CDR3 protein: CASADLWEPRGNEQFF. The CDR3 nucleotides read TGTGCCAGCGCAGACCTGTGGGAACCAAGGGGCAATGAGCAGTTCTTC.

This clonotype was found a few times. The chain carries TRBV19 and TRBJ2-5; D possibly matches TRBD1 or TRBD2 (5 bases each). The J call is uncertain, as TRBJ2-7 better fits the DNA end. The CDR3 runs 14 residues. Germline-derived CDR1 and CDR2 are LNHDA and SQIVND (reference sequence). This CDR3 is CASSIGVREYEQYF. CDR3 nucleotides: TGTGCCAGTAGTATAGGGGTCAGGGAGTACGAGCAGTACTTC.

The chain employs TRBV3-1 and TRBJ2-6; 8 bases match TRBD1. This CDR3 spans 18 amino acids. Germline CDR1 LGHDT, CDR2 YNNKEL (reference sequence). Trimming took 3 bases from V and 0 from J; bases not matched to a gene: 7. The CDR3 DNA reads TGTGCCAGCAGCCAGCATACAGGGGGAAACTCTGGGGCCAACGTCCTGACTTTC. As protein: CASSQHTGGNSGANVLTF.

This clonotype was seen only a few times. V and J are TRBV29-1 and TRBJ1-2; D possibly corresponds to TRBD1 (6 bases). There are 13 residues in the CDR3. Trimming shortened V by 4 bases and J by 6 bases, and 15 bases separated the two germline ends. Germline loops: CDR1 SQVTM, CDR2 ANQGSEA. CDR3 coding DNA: TGCAGCGTTGTATTGCAGGGGAGCCATGGCTACACCTTC. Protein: CSVVLQGSHGYTF.

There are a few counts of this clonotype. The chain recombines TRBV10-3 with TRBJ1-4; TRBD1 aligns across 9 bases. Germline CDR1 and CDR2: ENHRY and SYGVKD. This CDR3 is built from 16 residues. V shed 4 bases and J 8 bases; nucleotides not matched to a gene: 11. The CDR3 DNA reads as TGTGCCATCAGTGCCACCATGGGACAGGGTTCGGAAAAACTGTTTTTT. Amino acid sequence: CAISATMGQGSEKLFF.

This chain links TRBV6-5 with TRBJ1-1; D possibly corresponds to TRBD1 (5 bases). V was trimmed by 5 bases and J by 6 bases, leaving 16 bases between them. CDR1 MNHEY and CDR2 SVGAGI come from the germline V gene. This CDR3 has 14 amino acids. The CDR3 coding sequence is TGTGCCAGCAGTACCGGGGGGGTAGGGGCTGAAGCTTTCTTT. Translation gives CASSTGGVGAEAFF.

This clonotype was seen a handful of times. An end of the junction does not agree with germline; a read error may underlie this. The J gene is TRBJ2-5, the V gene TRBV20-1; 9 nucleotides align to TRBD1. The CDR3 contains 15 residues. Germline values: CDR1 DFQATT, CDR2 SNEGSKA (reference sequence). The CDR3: CSARGGQGYQGTQYF. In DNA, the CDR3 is TGCAGTGCTAGAGGGGGACAGGGATACCAAGGGACCCAGTACTTC.

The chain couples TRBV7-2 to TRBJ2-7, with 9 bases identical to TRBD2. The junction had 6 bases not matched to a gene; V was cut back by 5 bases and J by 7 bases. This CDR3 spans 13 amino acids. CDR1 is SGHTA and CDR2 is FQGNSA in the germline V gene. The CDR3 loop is CASSGSLAGEQYF. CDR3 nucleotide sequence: TGTGCCAGCAGCGGATCTCTAGCGGGGGAGCAGTACTTC.

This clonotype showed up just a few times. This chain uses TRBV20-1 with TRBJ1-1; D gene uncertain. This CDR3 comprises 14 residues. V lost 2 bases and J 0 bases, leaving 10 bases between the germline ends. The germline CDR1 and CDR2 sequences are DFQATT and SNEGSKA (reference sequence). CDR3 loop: CSARKQLVNTEAFF. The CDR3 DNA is TGCAGTGCTAGAAAACAGTTGGTGAACACTGAAGCTTTCTTT.

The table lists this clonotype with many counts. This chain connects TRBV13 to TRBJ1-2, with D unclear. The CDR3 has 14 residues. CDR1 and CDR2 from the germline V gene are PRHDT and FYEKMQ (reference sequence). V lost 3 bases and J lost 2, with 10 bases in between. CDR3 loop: CASSLGPANYGYTF. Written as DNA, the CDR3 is TGTGCCAGCAGCTTGGGCCCAGCCAACTATGGCTACACCTTC.

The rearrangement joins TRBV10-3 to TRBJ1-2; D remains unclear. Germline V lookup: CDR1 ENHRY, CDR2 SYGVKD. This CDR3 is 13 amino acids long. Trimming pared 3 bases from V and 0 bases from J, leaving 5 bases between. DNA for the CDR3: TGTGCCATCAGTGAAGACTCTAACTATGGCTACACCTTC. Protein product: CAISEDSNYGYTF.

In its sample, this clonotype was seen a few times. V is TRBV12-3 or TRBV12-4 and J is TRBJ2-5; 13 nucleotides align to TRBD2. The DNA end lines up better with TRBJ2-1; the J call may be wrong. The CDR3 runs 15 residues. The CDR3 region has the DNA TGTGCCAGCAGTGCGACTAGCGGGGGGAGTCATGAGCAGTTCTTC. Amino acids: CASSATSGGSHEQFF.

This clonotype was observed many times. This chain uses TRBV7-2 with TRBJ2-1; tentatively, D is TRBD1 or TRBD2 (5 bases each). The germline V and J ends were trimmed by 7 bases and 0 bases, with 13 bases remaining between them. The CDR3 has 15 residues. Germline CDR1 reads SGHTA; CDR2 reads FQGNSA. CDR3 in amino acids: CASTRDGSSYNEQFF. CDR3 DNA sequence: TGTGCCAGCACCCGGGACGGTAGCTCCTACAATGAGCAGTTCTTC.

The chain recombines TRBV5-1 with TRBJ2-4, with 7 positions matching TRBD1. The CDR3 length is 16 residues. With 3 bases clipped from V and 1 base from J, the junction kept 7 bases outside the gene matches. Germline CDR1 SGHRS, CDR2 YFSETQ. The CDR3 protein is CASSSSSQGAKNIQYF. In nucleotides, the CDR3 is TGCGCCAGCAGCTCGTCTTCACAGGGGGCCAAAAACATTCAGTACTTC.

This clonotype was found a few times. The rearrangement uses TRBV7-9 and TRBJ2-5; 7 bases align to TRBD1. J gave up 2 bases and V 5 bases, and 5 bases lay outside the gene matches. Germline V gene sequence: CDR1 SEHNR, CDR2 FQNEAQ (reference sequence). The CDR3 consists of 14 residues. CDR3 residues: CASSPRDRQETQYF. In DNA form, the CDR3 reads TGTGCCAGCAGCCCTCGGGACAGACAAGAGACCCAGTACTTC.

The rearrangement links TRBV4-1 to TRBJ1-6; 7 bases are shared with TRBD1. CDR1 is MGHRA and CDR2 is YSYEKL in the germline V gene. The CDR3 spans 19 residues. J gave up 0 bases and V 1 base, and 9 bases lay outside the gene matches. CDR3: CASSQARGTEASYNSPLHF. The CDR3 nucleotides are TGCGCCAGCAGCCAAGCCCGCGGGACAGAAGCCTCCTATAATTCACCCCTCCACTTT.

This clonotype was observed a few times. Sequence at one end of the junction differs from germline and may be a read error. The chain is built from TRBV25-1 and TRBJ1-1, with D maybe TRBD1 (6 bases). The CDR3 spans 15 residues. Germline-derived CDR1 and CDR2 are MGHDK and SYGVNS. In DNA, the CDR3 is TGTGCCAGCAGTGATCCCCAAGGACAGAACCCTGAAGCTTTCTTT. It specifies CASSDPQGQNPEAFF.

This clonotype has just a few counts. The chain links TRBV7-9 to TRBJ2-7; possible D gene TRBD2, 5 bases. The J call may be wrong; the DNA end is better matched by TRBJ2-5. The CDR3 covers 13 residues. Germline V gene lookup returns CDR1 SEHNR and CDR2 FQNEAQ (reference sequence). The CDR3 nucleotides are TGTGCCAGCAGCTTGAGGGATGAGGAGACCCAGTACTTC. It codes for CASSLRDEETQYF.

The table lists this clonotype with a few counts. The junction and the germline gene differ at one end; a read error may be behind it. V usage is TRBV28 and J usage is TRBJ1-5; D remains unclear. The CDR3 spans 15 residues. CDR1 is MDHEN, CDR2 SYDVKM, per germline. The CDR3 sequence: CASSLSPRSPQAQHF. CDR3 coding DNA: TGTGCCAGCAGTTTAAGCCCTAGAAGTCCTCAGGCCCAGCATTTT.

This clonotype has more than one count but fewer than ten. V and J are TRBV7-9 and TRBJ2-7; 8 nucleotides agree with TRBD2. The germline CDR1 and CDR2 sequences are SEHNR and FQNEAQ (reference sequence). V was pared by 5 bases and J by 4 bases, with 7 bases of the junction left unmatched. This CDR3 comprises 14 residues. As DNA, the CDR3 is TGTGCCAGCAGCCCGCGGGAGGACCCGTACGAGCAGTACTTC. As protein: CASSPREDPYEQYF.